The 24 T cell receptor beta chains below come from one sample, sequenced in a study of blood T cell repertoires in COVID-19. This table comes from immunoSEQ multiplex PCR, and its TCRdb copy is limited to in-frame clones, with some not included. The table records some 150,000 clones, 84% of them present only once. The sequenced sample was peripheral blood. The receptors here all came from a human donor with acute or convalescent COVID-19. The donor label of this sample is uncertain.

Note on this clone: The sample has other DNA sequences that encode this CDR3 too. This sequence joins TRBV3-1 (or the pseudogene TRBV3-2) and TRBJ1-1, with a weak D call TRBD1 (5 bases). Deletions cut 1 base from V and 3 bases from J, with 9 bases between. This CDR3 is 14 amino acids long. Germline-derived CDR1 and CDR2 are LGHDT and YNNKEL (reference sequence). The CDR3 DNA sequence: TGTGCCAGCAGCCAAGTGGGGGGAGACACTGAAGCTTTCTTT. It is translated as CASSQVGGDTEAFF.

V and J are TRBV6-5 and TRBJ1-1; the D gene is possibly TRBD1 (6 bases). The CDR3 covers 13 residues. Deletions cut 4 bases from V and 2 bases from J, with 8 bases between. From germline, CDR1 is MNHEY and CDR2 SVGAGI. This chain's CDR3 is CASSSGDNTEAFF. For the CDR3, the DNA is TGTGCCAGCAGTTCAGGGGATAACACTGAAGCTTTCTTT.

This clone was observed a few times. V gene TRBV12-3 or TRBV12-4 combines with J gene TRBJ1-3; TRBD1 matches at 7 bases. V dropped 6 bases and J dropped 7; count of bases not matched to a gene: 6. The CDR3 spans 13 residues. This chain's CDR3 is CASRLTGRNTIYF. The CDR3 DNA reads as TGTGCCAGCAGGTTGACAGGGCGGAACACCATATATTTT.

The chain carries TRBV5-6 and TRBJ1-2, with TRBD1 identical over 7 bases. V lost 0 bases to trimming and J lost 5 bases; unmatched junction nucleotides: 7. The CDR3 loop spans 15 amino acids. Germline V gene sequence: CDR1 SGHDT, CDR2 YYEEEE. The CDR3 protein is CASSLAGGGAYGYTF. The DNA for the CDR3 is TGTGCCAGCAGCTTGGCCGGAGGGGGCGCATATGGCTACACCTTC.

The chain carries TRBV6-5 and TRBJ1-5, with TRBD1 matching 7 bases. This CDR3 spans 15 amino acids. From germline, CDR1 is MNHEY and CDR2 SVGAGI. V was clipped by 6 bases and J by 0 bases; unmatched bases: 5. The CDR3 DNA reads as TGTGCCAGCAGCGGGACAGACCATAGCAATCAGCCCCAGCATTTT. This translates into CASSGTDHSNQPQHF.

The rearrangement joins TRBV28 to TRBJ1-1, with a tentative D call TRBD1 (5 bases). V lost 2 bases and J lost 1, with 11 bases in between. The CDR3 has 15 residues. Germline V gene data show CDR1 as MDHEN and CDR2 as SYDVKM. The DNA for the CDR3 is TGTGCCAGCAGTTTAGGAGGAGGGGAGAACACTGAAGCTTTCTTT. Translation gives CASSLGGGENTEAFF.

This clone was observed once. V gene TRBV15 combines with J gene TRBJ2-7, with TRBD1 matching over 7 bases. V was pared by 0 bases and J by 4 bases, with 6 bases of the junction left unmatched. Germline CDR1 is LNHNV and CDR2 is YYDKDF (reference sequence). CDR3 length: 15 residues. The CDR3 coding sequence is TGTGCCACCAGCAGAGATCGAGGGGGCCGGTACGAGCAGTACTTC. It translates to CATSRDRGGRYEQYF. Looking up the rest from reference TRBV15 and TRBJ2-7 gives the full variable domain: DAMVIQNPRYQVTQFGKPVTLSCSQTLNHNVMYWYQQKSSQAPKLLFHYYDKDFNNEADTPDNFQSRRPNTSFCFLDIRSPGLGDTAMYLCATSRDRGGRYEQYFGPGTRLTVT.

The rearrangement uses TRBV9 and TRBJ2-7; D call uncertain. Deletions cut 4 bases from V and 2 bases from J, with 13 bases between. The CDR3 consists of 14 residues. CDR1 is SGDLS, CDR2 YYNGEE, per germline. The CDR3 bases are TGTGCCAGCAGCACCGACATTCAAACCTACGAGCAGTACTTC. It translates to CASSTDIQTYEQYF. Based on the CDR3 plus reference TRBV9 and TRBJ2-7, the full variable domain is DSGVTQTPKHLITATGQRVTLRCSPRSGDLSVYWYQQSLDQGLQFLIQYYNGEERAKGNILERFSAQQFPDLHSELNLSSLELGDSALYFCASSTDIQTYEQYFGPGTRLTVT.

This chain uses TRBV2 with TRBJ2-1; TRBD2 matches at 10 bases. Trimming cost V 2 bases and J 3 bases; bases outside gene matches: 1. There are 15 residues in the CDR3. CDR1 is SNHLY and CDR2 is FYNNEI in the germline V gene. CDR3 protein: CASSEQRGGYNEQFF. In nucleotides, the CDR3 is TGTGCCAGCAGTGAACAGCGGGGGGGCTACAATGAGCAGTTCTTC.

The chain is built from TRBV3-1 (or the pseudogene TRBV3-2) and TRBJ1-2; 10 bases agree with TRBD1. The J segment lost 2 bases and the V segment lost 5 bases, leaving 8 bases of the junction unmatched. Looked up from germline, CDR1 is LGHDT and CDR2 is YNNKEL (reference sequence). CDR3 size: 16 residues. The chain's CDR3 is CASSSTPGQGNYGYTF. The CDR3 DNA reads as TGTGCCAGCAGCTCCACCCCGGGACAGGGGAACTATGGCTACACCTTC.

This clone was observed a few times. The CDR3 loop reads CASSLSGTGANYGYTF. CDR3 nucleotide sequence: TGCGCCAGCAGCTTGAGCGGGACAGGGGCCAACTATGGCTACACCTTC. J is TRBJ1-2 and V is TRBV5-1, with 10 bases aligning to TRBD1. The CDR3 consists of 16 residues. With V trimmed by 1 base and J by 2 bases, 5 bases remained unmatched. From germline, CDR1 is SGHRS and CDR2 YFSETQ.

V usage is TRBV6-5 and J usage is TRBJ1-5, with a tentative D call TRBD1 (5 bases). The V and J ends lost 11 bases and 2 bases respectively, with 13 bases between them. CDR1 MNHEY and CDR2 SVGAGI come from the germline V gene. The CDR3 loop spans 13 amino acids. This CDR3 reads CAGGGVGNQPQHF. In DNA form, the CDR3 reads TGTGCCGGCGGGGGGGTTGGCAATCAGCCCCAGCATTTT.

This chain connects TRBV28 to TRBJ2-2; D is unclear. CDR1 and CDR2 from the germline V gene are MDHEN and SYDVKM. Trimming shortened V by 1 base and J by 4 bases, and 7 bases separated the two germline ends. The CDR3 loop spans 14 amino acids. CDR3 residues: CASSLFSVTGELFF. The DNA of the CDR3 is TGTGCCAGCAGTTTATTCTCGGTCACCGGGGAGCTGTTTTTT.

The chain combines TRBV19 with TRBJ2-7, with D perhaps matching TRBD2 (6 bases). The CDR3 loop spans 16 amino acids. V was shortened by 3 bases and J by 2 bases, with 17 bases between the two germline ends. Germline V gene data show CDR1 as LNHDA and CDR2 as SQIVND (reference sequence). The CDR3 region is CASSIGGQGVAYEQYF. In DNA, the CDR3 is TGTGCCAGTAGTATTGGAGGGCAGGGAGTGGCCTACGAGCAGTACTTC.

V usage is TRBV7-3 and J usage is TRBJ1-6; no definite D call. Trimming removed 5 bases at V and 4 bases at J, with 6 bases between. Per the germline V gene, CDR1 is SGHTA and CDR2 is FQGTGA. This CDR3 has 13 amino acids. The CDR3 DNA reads TGTGCCAGCAGCCTCTATTATAATTCACCCCTCCACTTT. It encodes CASSLYYNSPLHF. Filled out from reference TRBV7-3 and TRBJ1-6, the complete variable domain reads GAGVSQTPSNKVTEKGKYVELRCDPISGHTALYWYRQSLGQGPEFLIYFQGTGAADDSGLPNDRFFAVRPEGSVSTLKIQRTERGDSAVYLCASSLYYNSPLHFGNGTRLTVT.

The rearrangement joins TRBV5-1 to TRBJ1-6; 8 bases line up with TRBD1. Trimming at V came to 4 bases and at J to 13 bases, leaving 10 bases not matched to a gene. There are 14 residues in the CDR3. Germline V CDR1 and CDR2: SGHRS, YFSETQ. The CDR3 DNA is TGCGCCAGCAGCGCAGGGACAGGCGGCGGGCCCCTCCACTTT. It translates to CASSAGTGGGPLHF.

CDR3 sequence (DNA): TGTGCCAGCAGCGACCCCGAGCGGAGCATATACGAGCAGTACTTC. It codes for CASSDPERSIYEQYF. The chain uses TRBV7-9 and TRBJ2-7, with a tentative D call TRBD2 (5 bases). Germline V gene data show CDR1 as SEHNR and CDR2 as FQNEAQ (reference sequence). CDR3 length: 15 residues. V lost 5 bases to trimming and J lost 4 bases, with 18 bases between them.

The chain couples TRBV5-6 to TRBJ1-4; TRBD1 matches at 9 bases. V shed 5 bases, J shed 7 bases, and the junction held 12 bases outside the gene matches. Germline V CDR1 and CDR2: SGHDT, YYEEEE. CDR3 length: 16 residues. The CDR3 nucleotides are TGTGCCAGCAGTCCGGACAGGGGAGTCCGGGGTGAAAAACTGTTTTTT. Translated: CASSPDRGVRGEKLFF.

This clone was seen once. The CDR3: CASSSLLDGESPLHF. In DNA, the CDR3 is TGTGCCAGCAGCTCTCTCCTTGACGGAGAATCACCCCTCCACTTT. The rearrangement uses TRBV7-6 and TRBJ1-6; D remains ambiguous. CDR1 and CDR2 (germline): SGHVS, FNYEAQ. V gave up 4 bases and J gave up 10 bases, with 17 bases separating them. CDR3 size: 15 residues.

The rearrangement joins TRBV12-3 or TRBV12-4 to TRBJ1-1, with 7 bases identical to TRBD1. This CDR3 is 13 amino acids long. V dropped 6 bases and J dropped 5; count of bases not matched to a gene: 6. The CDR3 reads CASRRQGPTEAFF. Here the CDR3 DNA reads TGTGCCAGCAGGAGACAGGGACCGACTGAAGCTTTCTTT.

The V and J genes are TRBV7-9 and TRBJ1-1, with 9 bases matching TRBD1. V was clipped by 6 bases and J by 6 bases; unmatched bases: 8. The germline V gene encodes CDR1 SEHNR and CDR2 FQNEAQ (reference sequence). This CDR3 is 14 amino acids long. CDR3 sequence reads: CASRPGQGFAEAFF. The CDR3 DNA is TGTGCCAGCAGACCGGGACAGGGCTTCGCTGAAGCTTTCTTT.

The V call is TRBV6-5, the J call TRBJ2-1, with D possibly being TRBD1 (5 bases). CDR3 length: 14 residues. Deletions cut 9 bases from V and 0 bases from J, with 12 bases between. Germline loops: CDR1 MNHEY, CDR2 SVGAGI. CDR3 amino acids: CASNRMSSYNEQFF. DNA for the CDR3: TGTGCCAGTAACAGGATGAGCTCCTACAATGAGCAGTTCTTC.

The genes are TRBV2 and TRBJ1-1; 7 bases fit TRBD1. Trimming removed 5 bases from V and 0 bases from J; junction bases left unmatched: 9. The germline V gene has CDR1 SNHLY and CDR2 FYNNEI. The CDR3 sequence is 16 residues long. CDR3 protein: CASSPRTGQVNTEAFF. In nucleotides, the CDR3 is TGTGCCAGCAGTCCTAGGACAGGTCAGGTGAACACTGAAGCTTTCTTT. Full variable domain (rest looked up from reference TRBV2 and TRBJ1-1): EPEVTQTPSHQVTQMGQEVILRCVPISNHLYFYWYRQILGQKVEFLVSFYNNEISEKSEIFDDQFSVERPDGSNFTLKIRSTKLEDSAMYFCASSPRTGQVNTEAFFGQGTRLTVV.

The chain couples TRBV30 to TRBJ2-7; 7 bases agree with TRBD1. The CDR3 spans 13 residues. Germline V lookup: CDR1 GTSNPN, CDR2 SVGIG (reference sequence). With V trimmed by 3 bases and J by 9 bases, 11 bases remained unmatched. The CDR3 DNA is TGTGCCTGGAGAACCCCGGGACAGCCACCGCAGTACTTC. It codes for CAWRTPGQPPQYF.